The present entry profiles one TCR beta chain with its context. The antigen remains unidentified. CDR1 is SEHNR, CDR2 FQNEAQ, per germline (reference sequence). The CDR3 has 16 amino acids. V lost 7 bases and J lost 5; bases outside the gene matches: 15. The sample comes from a study of T cell repertoires in cytomegalovirus infection. Study summary: Epitope selection comprised recently identified HLA-C-restricted CMV epitopes and well-studied HLA-B-restricted CMV epitopes. Public TCR beta signatures were indicative of both CMV infection and a matching HLA type.

Study outcomes and limitations: The study identified carriers of CMV plus the relevant HLA from cumulative public TCR beta family frequency. Ex vivo responses were dominated by HLA-C-restricted CMV-specific TCR beta clonotypes.

TCRdb passed the reads through MiXCR, listing each CDR3 protein once. Of roughly 110,000 distinct CDR3 sequences in the sample, 30% were seen once. This clonotype originated in a human donor in good health (CMV status not recorded). Some clones in this sample may be carry-over from other donors' samples. The gene calls are TRBV7-9 and TRBJ1-1; 8 bases map to TRBD1. Here the sequenced sample was CD8+ T cells from cultured PBMCs, taken from culture after CMV antigen stimulation. CDR3 loop: CASIPKEQGVWTEAFF. CDR3 in DNA: TGTGCCAGCATCCCGAAGGAACAGGGGGTTTGGACTGAAGCTTTCTTT.